These 25 T cell receptor beta chains originate from one sample sequenced in a study of blood T cell repertoires in COVID-19. Method: immunoSEQ multiplex PCR; TCRdb's copy keeps in-frame clones and lacks some. The sample lists some 200,000 clones; approximately 90% were seen once. Input material: PBMCs or T cells enriched from blood (not recorded which). The origin of the receptors is a woman aged 25 to 39 who had recovered from COVID-19.

The chain couples TRBV7-2 to TRBJ1-1, with 7 positions matching TRBD1. Germline V lookup: CDR1 SGHTA, CDR2 FQGNSA. Trimming at V came to 3 bases and at J to 0 bases, leaving 4 bases not matched to a gene. CDR3 length equals 15 residues. For the CDR3, the DNA is TGTGCCAGCAGCTTCCGGGACAGCATGAACACTGAAGCTTTCTTT. Translated: CASSFRDSMNTEAFF. Combining the CDR3 with reference TRBV7-2 and TRBJ1-1 gives the whole variable domain GAGVSQSPSNKVTEKGKDVELRCDPISGHTALYWYRQSLGQGLEFLIYFQGNSAPDKSGLPSDRFSAERTGGSVSTLTIQRTQQEDSAVYLCASSFRDSMNTEAFFGQGTRLTVV.

This rearrangement joins TRBV2 to TRBJ2-7; 8 bases are shared with TRBD1. The CDR3 covers 12 residues. The V gene's germline CDR1 is SNHLY and CDR2 FYNNEI. The trim removed 8 bases at V and 2 bases at J, leaving 2 bases unmatched. DNA of the CDR3: TGTGCCAGCTTACAGGGGGCCTACGAGCAGTACTTC. Protein sequence: CASLQGAYEQYF.

This clone has only one observation. V and J are TRBV30 and TRBJ1-5; the D is unclear. CDR1 and CDR2 (germline): GTSNPN, SVGIG (reference sequence). V was clipped by 2 bases and J by 0 bases, with 8 bases between them. The CDR3 length is 14 residues. In DNA, the CDR3 is TGTGCCTGGAGTCCCAGTTTTAGCAATCAGCCCCAGCATTTT. Its protein product is CAWSPSFSNQPQHF.

This rearrangement joins TRBV6-5 to TRBJ1-6; TRBD1 might be the D (5 bases). Germline V gene lookup returns CDR1 MNHEY and CDR2 SVGAGI. The CDR3 sequence is 14 residues long. Trimming left V 6 bases short and J 11 bases short, with 17 bases between. Written as DNA, the CDR3 is TGTGCCAGCAGCCCATCTTACAGGAAAGCACCCCTCCACTTT. Amino acid sequence: CASSPSYRKAPLHF.

The V gene is TRBV19, the J gene TRBJ2-3, with D tentatively TRBD2 (5 bases). The V gene lost 3 bases and the J gene lost 4 bases, with 8 bases spanning the gap. The CDR3 is 13 residues long. Germline V gene data show CDR1 as LNHDA and CDR2 as SQIVND (reference sequence). CDR3 amino acids: CASSITRADTQYF. The CDR3 DNA reads as TGTGCCAGTAGTATCACTAGGGCAGATACGCAGTATTTT.

This clone was counted a single time. The CDR3 reads CASSGGLLGPYEQYF. In DNA form, the CDR3 reads TGTGCCAGCTCAGGGGGACTCCTTGGCCCCTACGAGCAGTACTTC. This sequence joins TRBV18 and TRBJ2-7, with a tentative D call TRBD2 (6 bases). CDR3 size: 15 residues. Per germline, CDR1 KGHSH and CDR2 LQKENI. The V end lost 5 bases, the J end lost 2 bases, and 16 bases lay between the germline ends.

The rearrangement links TRBV7-3 to TRBJ1-1; TRBD1 is a possible D gene (5 bases). Trimming removed 5 bases from V and 8 bases from J, with 18 bases in between. CDR1 and CDR2 (germline): SGHTA, FQGTGA. This CDR3 is built from 14 residues. The CDR3 sequence: CASSPGVGGSEAFF. In nucleotides, the CDR3 is TGTGCCAGCAGCCCGGGGGTAGGCGGAAGCGAAGCTTTCTTT.

V is TRBV7-2 and J is TRBJ2-1; 11 bases agree with TRBD2. Trimming removed 4 bases from V and 4 bases from J; junction bases left unmatched: 9. CDR3 length: 17 amino acids. Germline V gene sequence: CDR1 SGHTA, CDR2 FQGNSA. CDR3 coding DNA: TGTGCCAGCAGCTCCGACAGGGGGACTAGCGGATACAATGAGCAGTTCTTC. Translating it yields CASSSDRGTSGYNEQFF.

J is TRBJ2-3 and V is TRBV20-1; D not resolved. Germline-derived CDR1 and CDR2 are DFQATT and SNEGSKA (reference sequence). This CDR3 has 14 residues. Trimming took off 3 bases at V and 1 base at J, with 11 bases between the two ends. The CDR3 nucleotides read TGCAGTGCTAGTCGAGGCGGAGGCACAGATACGCAGTATTTT. It specifies CSASRGGGTDTQYF.

J is TRBJ1-2 and V is TRBV10-1; 12 positions match TRBD1. The J segment lost 8 bases and the V segment lost 7 bases, leaving 5 bases of the junction unmatched. This CDR3 contains 13 residues. Germline V gene data show CDR1 as WNHNN and CDR2 as SYGVQD (reference sequence). For the CDR3, the DNA is TGCGCCAGCACCGAGGGGACAGGGGGCGGCTACACCTTC. Residues: CASTEGTGGGYTF.

This chain uses TRBV7-3 with TRBJ2-5; 7 bases agree with TRBD2. CDR3 length: 14 amino acids. Germline V CDR1 and CDR2: SGHTA, FQGTGA. Trimming removed 0 bases from V and 4 bases from J; junction bases left unmatched: 2. The CDR3 sequence is CASSLTRETETQYF. CDR3 bases: TGTGCCAGCAGCTTAACGCGGGAGACAGAGACCCAGTACTTC.

The rearrangement joins TRBV5-1 to TRBJ2-5; TRBD2 might be the D (6 bases). V lost 0 bases and J 5 bases, leaving 26 bases between the germline ends. Germline CDR1 is SGHRS and CDR2 is YFSETQ. This CDR3 has 19 residues. The CDR3 sequence: CASSLAVILSGRWCETQYF. The CDR3 coding sequence is TGCGCCAGCAGCTTGGCCGTGATACTTAGCGGAAGATGGTGTGAGACCCAGTACTTC.

The V call is TRBV6-5, the J call TRBJ1-2; possibly TRBD1 for D (6 bases). V lost 7 bases to trimming and J lost 0 bases, with 12 bases between them. The CDR3 consists of 14 residues. CDR1 MNHEY and CDR2 SVGAGI come from the germline V gene. The CDR3 here is CASTEDSSNYGYTF. The CDR3 DNA sequence: TGTGCCAGCACCGAGGACAGCTCTAACTATGGCTACACCTTC.

V is TRBV5-6 and J is TRBJ1-1; D is unresolved. The CDR3 consists of 15 residues. Trimming cost V 2 bases and J 1 base, with 12 bases left between them. CDR1 and CDR2 from the germline V gene are SGHDT and YYEEEE. CDR3 DNA sequence: TGTGCCAGCAGCTTTCTGGCGGGCAAGAACACTGAAGCTTTCTTT. It codes for CASSFLAGKNTEAFF.

The CDR3 region is CASSSRAGNQETQYF. The CDR3 nucleotides read TGTGCCAGCAGCTCCCGGGCGGGGAATCAAGAGACCCAGTACTTC. The rearrangement joins TRBV9 to TRBJ2-5; maybe TRBD2 (6 bases). V lost 4 bases and J 2 bases, leaving 15 bases between the germline ends. Germline CDR1 SGDLS, CDR2 YYNGEE. This CDR3 is 15 amino acids long.

This chain joins TRBV11-3 and TRBJ2-2; D remains ambiguous. The CDR3 runs 16 residues. Germline V lookup: CDR1 SGHNT, CDR2 YENEEA. The germline V and J ends were trimmed by 6 bases and 4 bases, with 18 bases remaining between them. CDR3 protein: CASRSSMGLSTGELFF. The DNA for the CDR3 is TGTGCCAGCAGATCCAGTATGGGCCTAAGCACCGGGGAGCTGTTTTTT.

The chain has TRBV27 and TRBJ1-6; 10 bases fit TRBD1. CDR3 length equals 14 residues. Germline CDR1 reads MNHEY; CDR2 reads SMNVEV (reference sequence). Trimming took 5 bases from V and 9 from J; bases not matched to a gene: 4. The CDR3 is CASSAGTGVSPLHF. Here the CDR3 DNA reads TGTGCCAGCAGTGCCGGGACAGGGGTTTCACCCCTCCACTTT.

This clone was seen more than once but under ten times. The V gene is TRBV7-8, the J gene TRBJ1-5; tentative D call: TRBD1 (5 bases). V was clipped by 4 bases and J by 2 bases, with 12 bases between them. CDR1 SGHVS and CDR2 FQNEAQ come from the germline V gene. The CDR3 is 15 amino acids. The CDR3 is CASSSEGRGNQPQHF. The DNA of the CDR3 is TGTGCCAGCAGCTCGGAGGGCAGGGGCAATCAGCCCCAGCATTTT. Filled out from reference TRBV7-8 and TRBJ1-5, the complete variable domain reads GAGVSQSPRYKVAKRGQDVALRCDPISGHVSLFWYQQALGQGPEFLTYFQNEAQLDKSGLPSDRFFAERPEGSVSTLKIQRTQQEDSAVYLCASSSEGRGNQPQHFGDGTRLSIL.

This chain connects TRBV2 to TRBJ1-2; 7 bases are a match to TRBD1. Unmatched junction bases numbered 13, after V lost 7 bases and J lost 8 bases. In germline, CDR1 is SNHLY, CDR2 FYNNEI. The CDR3 is 14 amino acids. As DNA, the CDR3 is TGTGCCAGCATTCCCACAAGGACAGGAGGAGGCTACACCTTC. Protein sequence: CASIPTRTGGGYTF.

The chain links TRBV7-9 to TRBJ1-4; 9 bases are shared with TRBD1. Germline V gives CDR1 SEHNR, CDR2 FQNEAQ (reference sequence). The CDR3 contains 13 residues. V gave up 5 bases and J gave up 6 bases; unmatched junction bases: 1. CDR3 in DNA: TGTGCCAGCAGCAGGGACAGGGATGAAAAACTGTTTTTT. Translated: CASSRDRDEKLFF.

The genes are TRBV30 and TRBJ1-2, with 8 bases lining up with TRBD1. There are 14 residues in the CDR3. Trimming at V came to 2 bases and at J to 6 bases, leaving 8 bases not matched to a gene. Germline lookup yields CDR1 GTSNPN and CDR2 SVGIG (reference sequence). DNA of the CDR3: TGTGCCTGGAGTTCCGTCCGGACAGGGCATGGCTACACCTTC. This encodes CAWSSVRTGHGYTF.

CDR3 bases: TGTGCCTCCCTAGCGCAGGGGGCGGAGCAGTACTTC. It yields the protein CASLAQGAEQYF. The V gene is TRBV30, the J gene TRBJ2-7; 8 nucleotides match TRBD1. Per germline, CDR1 GTSNPN and CDR2 SVGIG (reference sequence). This CDR3 has 12 residues. With V trimmed by 7 bases and J by 7 bases, 9 bases remained unmatched.

The V gene is TRBV4-1, the J gene TRBJ2-5, with 11 bases aligning to TRBD2. V trimming: 4 bases; J trimming: 5 bases; junction bases outside the gene matches: 6. Germline CDR1 reads MGHRA; CDR2 reads YSYEKL. This CDR3 comprises 15 residues. For the CDR3, the DNA is TGCGCCAGCAGCCTTCTAGCGGGGGGTCTGGAGACCCAGTACTTC. This sequence encodes CASSLLAGGLETQYF.

The V gene is TRBV12-3 or TRBV12-4, the J gene TRBJ1-2; TRBD1 matches at 8 bases. The CDR3 is 13 amino acids. The V gene end was trimmed by 6 bases and the J gene end by 4 bases; junction bases not matched to a gene: 4. The CDR3 DNA reads as TGTGCCAGCAGACCGGGACAGGCCTATGGCTACACCTTC. Translating it yields CASRPGQAYGYTF.

The chain employs TRBV6-2 or TRBV6-3 and TRBJ1-5; 10 bases fit TRBD1. Trimming took 2 bases from V and 5 from J; bases not matched to a gene: 6. CDR1 and CDR2 from the germline V gene are MNHEY and SVGEGT. The CDR3 is 16 amino acids. This CDR3 reads CASSYAGQGNYQPQHF. CDR3 nucleotide sequence: TGTGCCAGCAGTTACGCGGGACAGGGGAACTATCAGCCCCAGCATTTT.